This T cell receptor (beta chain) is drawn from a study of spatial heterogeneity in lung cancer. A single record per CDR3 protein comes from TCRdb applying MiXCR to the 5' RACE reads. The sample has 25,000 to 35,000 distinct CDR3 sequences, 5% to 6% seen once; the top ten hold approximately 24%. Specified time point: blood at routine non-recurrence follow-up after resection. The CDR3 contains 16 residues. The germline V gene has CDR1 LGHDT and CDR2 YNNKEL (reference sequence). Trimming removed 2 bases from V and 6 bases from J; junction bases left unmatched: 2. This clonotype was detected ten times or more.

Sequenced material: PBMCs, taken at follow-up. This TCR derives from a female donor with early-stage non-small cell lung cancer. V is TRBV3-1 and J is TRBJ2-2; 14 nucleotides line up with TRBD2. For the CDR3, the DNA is TGTGCCAGCAGCCAACCGGGACTAGCGGGAGCCGGGGAGCTGTTTTTT. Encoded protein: CASSQPGLAGAGELFF.